This T cell receptor (beta chain) was identified during a study of cytomegalovirus exposure and HLA in healthy donors listed by TCRdb under 2017. Broadly, across the study: An earlier analysis of some 620 of the donors reported 276 Gb of sequence data and 90 million to 120 million unique TCR beta sequences obtained from 150 million to 200 million T cells. About 280 gigabases of sequencing data and 70 million to 100 million unique TCR sequences made up an early release that covered over 550 HLA-typed donors. Donor age, sex, ethnicity and CMV serostatus were compiled together with the repertoire data. In a later analysis, previously published TCR beta repertoires from 666 donors were re-analyzed and high-resolution HLA genotyping was added so that TCR occurrence patterns could be studied. To predict cytomegalovirus infection status, the study combined high-throughput TCR immunosequencing, statistical association of individual TCRs with disease status, and machine learning. In the later analysis, no new phenotypic data were used to find candidate immune exposures; instead, reliance was placed on TCR beta sequences and their occurrence across donors. In an earlier analysis of roughly 600 of the donors, high-throughput TCR beta sequencing was used to judge whether each TCR beta V gene segment behaved as functional or pseudogenic. In a later genetic analysis, genome-wide SNP genotypes for 398 of the 666 donors were used, and that subset was treated as a discovery cohort. Of the 300 to 500 genotyped donors, less than 85% were placed in the genetic ancestry cluster associated with self-reported Caucasian donors. The study was designed to test whether signatures of past pathogen exposure could be identified by cataloging public T cell receptors. In addition to the first cohort of 666 subjects, a separate validation cohort of over 90 different subjects was used. Both class I and class II loci were covered by HLA typing, at four-digit resolution. Because of strong linkage in the cohort, five DR-DQ haplotypes were treated as single units for association and clustering. Using immunosequencing, the study profiled T cell repertoires from around 670 subjects and related those repertoires to cytomegalovirus serostatus. Among roughly 400 genotyped donors of the cohort, an average of approximately 230,000 unique TCR beta nucleotide sequences were sequenced per donor, 15% to 20% of them non-productive. The number of donors typed differed by locus, with 629-630 for A, B, C, DRB1 and DQB1, roughly 520 for DQA1, about 610 for DPA1, and over 400 for DPB1. Every discovery cohort repertoire had been produced on one sequencing platform. Here is what the overall study found, with its caveats: According to a later analysis, TCR association rates differed among HLA loci, with DRB1 alleles showing the most associated TCRs and HLA-C alleles showing the fewest. In a later analysis, most CMV-associated TCR beta chains were found to appear HLA-restricted, with HLA associations seemingly driven largely by CMV exposure. Because counts were too low, some 16 rarely observed V segments, including chromosome 9 orphons, were excluded from the earlier analysis of around 640 of the donors. Because HLA typing was unavailable for some donors at each locus, only the typed subset was used in association tests. For the cohort, immune exposure information was limited to CMV serostatus. Assigning TCR associations to individual alleles was difficult when HLA alleles, especially DR and DQ, strongly co-occurred. A further reported finding was that TCR beta sequences accurately predicted the HLA-A and HLA-B alleles for most subjects in the first cohort. In a later analysis, HLA-associated TCR beta chains showed more clonal expansion and lower generation probabilities than non-associated chains that were equally common. Sequencing depth was assumed to be roughly uniform across donors in the presence/absence analyses, though that assumption may not hold. While some public TCRs were present in many individuals, most TCR sequences turned up only very rarely across donors. A cluster of highly shared sequence variants was judged likely to represent a technical artifact of the sequencing pipeline. In both the original and validation cohorts, the classifier was reported to diagnose cytomegalovirus status with high specificity and sensitivity. A later analysis associated 16,951 TCR beta sequences with specific HLA alleles at a false discovery rate of 0.05. In a later genetic analysis, fewer N-insertions in productive TCRs were reported among donors in an Asian-associated ancestry cluster than the roughly 700-donor mean. In this cohort, only TCR beta chains were sequenced, and detectable features were limited by the absence of alpha or paired-chain data. In a later analysis, several top co-occurrence clusters were reported to appear linked to parvovirus B19, influenza, CMV and Epstein-Barr virus. In an earlier analysis of some 500 of the donors, most TCR beta V segments appeared in productive rearrangements about 87% or about 30% of the time, broadly matching IMGT annotations. In the study, about 150 TCR beta chains were listed as associated with cytomegalovirus. In vitro tests confirmed that a few of the cytomegalovirus-associated TCR beta chains recognize cytomegalovirus antigens. It was suggested by the authors that the approach could potentially be generalized to other disease states and immunological phenotypes. Linkage disequilibrium might explain the correlated functional status among segregating V segments, but an unknown experimental factor could not be ruled out. Some IMGT-functional V segments, including TRBV6-2 and TRBV6-3, could not be told apart with the 87-base-pair reads, so those segments were excluded. In a later genetic analysis, a missense DCLRE1C variant was associated with V-gene and J-gene trimming of TCR beta chains, and the association was replicated in an independent cohort.

The cohort was made up of roughly 670 healthy bone marrow donors. At the time of sampling, every cohort member was nominally healthy, though immune exposures that went unrecorded were likely present. The donor tested CMV seronegative and was one of the 352 seronegative cohort members. A peripheral blood sample was collected from each donor, and TCR beta sequencing was performed on peripheral blood mononuclear cells. The Qiagen DNeasy Blood Extraction Kit was used to extract genomic DNA from the blood cell samples. The germline V gene sets CDR1 to SNHLY and CDR2 to FYNNEI. The CDR3, cysteine through phenylalanine, is 16 amino acids long. Here the CDR3 DNA is all that survives: 48 bases in frame from base 1. Clipping removes 6 bases from V and 1 base from J, with 9 as the unmatched junction base count. Remarks on this clone: Its antigen target is currently unknown. The sample holds no much larger clone one base away, and base qualities are not on file.

The library was obtained by the immunoSEQ multiplex PCR assay. A mixture of 60 forward primers for TCR Vbeta segments and 13 reverse primers for TCR Jbeta segments was used in the multiplex PCR. A multiplex PCR assay on genomic DNA amplified the CDR3 region of rearranged TCR beta genes. On the Illumina HiSeq System, the amplified TCR beta libraries were sequenced as 87-base-pair reads. Per the source publication's procedure: A later analysis counted about 80 million unique TCR beta chains across the roughly 700 repertoires, and 10 million to 11 million of these chains were shared by at least two donors. Raw reads were error-corrected and collapsed into unique sequences by a nearest-neighbor algorithm in which closely related sequences were merged to remove PCR and sequencing errors. Alignment of CDR3 sequences to IMGT reference sequences was used to assign V, D and J gene segments. For a sequence to be retained, a match of at least six nucleotides was required to both a V gene segment and a J gene segment. Rearrangements were classified as productive when the CDR3 lacked stop codons and remained in frame with V and J, and all other rearrangements were classified as non-productive. CDR3 was defined by IMGT convention, running from the second conserved V-encoded cysteine to the conserved J-encoded phenylalanine. Sequences without an unambiguous match to a single V gene segment were excluded from the earlier analysis of 500 to 700 of the donors. In an earlier analysis of roughly 500 of the donors, V segments were called functional above 56.7% productive rearrangements and were called segregating when the between-donor standard deviation exceeded 5%. To diagnose cytomegalovirus status from the catalog of TCR beta chain sequences, a statistical classification framework was built. In a later analysis, TCR nucleotide sequences were compared against IMGT/GENE-DB human TR gene sequences so that V and J genes could be assigned. In a later analysis, CDR3 sequences and most-parsimonious VDJ recombination scenarios were assigned using the TCRdist pipeline. In a later analysis, every TCR beta chain was defined by the combination of its CDR3 amino acid sequence and its V-gene family, and reads without a unique V-gene family were dropped. A later analysis removed 500 to 650 highly shared, low-generation-probability nucleotide sequences to deal with suspected cross-contamination and a sequencing artifact. For each public chain, a later analysis derived a clonal expansion index from normalized ranks of inferred template counts within each repertoire. Generation probabilities in a later analysis came from a VDJ recombination model fitted to out-of-frame rearrangements, and those results were checked against IGoR. In a later analysis, TCR-TCR, TCR-HLA and TCR-CMV co-occurrence was scored with hypergeometric tests, and a repertoire-size bias correction was applied to TCR pairs. False discovery rates were estimated in a later analysis by permuting HLA or CMV assignments 20 times. In a later analysis, co-occurring TCRs were grouped with DBSCAN, and TCRdist sequence similarity was added when clustering was performed within HLA-allele-positive subsets. Repertoires with fewer than 30,000 or more than 120,000 public chains were left out of co-occurrence clustering, as were about five repertoires with anomalous nucleotide sharing. This immuneACCESS table, as held by TCRdb, lists in-frame sequences with V and J called but not all clones. Of the missing ones, under half trace to an unresolved V gene in checked studies; the others have no known cause. The V and J calls and the clone size are those of that table, but D and trimming were determined from the DNA. The sample records about 280,000 clones, over 85% of which are singletons. The ten largest clones take up 2% to 3% of the sample.

This receptor was taken from a woman under 30 in good health and CMV-seronegative. Input material: PBMCs. Recombination linked TRBV2 to TRBJ2-3, with 8 bases aligning to TRBD2. Here is the DNA: TGTGCCAGCAGCTCCACGGGGGGGGCCGGCACAGATACGCAGTATTTT. This gives the protein CASSSTGGAGTDTQYF.